What follows are 5 T cell receptor beta chains derived from one specimen sequenced in a study of beta chain features in type 1 diabetes. Antigens for these TCRs are unknown. Whole-study results and caveats: Among patients with Type 1 diabetes, TCRB CDR3s were moderately but significantly shorter in every one of the four CD4+ subsets.

The sequenced template was cDNA made from the entire isolated RNA. Assay used: immunoSEQ multiplex PCR; TCRdb lists only in-frame clones, some missing. The data show 300,000 to 400,000 clones, around an eighth seen once. Sequencing was done on a sample of naive CD4+ T cells from blood. The receptors were gathered from a young woman with type 1 diabetes.

This clone was seen only a few times. The V gene is TRBV11-2, the J gene TRBJ1-2, with unresolved D. CDR1 SGHAT and CDR2 FQNNGV come from the germline V gene. The CDR3 runs 13 residues. Trimming pared 2 bases from V and 4 bases from J, leaving 8 bases between. CDR3 sequence: CASSLREGYGYTF. The CDR3 coding sequence is TGTGCCAGCAGCTTAAGGGAGGGCTATGGCTACACCTTC.

A few counts support this clone. The rearrangement links TRBV29-1 to TRBJ2-3, with 8 bases fitting TRBD1. CDR1 and CDR2 (germline): SQVTM, ANQGSEA. This CDR3 has 13 amino acids. Germline trimming cut 6 bases from V and 5 bases from J; bases unmatched to any gene: 7. The CDR3 here is CSVRTGKGDTQYF. As DNA, the CDR3 is TGCAGCGTCCGGACAGGGAAGGGAGATACGCAGTATTTT.

The chain has TRBV27 and TRBJ2-7; D is ambiguous. The CDR3 length is 14 residues. The V end lost 0 bases, the J end lost 1 base, and 7 bases lay between the germline ends. Per germline, CDR1 MNHEY and CDR2 SMNVEV (reference sequence). Here the CDR3 DNA reads TGTGCCAGCAGTTTATCGAGGAGATCCTACGAGCAGTACTTC. This encodes CASSLSRRSYEQYF.

This clone came up a few times. The genes are TRBV9 and TRBJ1-1, with 7 bases that match TRBD1. Germline V lookup: CDR1 SGDLS, CDR2 YYNGEE. This CDR3 is built from 14 residues. V lost 4 bases and J lost 3; bases outside the gene matches: 6. CDR3 protein: CASSKRGPDTEAFF. The CDR3 nucleotides are TGTGCCAGCAGCAAAAGGGGGCCGGACACTGAAGCTTTCTTT.

This clone was picked up a small number of times. This chain joins TRBV23-1 and TRBJ1-3, with D possibly matching TRBD1 (5 bases). TRBV23-1 carries the ORF label, with uncertain function. This CDR3 is 16 amino acids long. CDR3 sequence: CAWGVQKGSSGNTIYF. The CDR3 coding sequence is TGCGCGTGGGGGGTGCAGAAAGGGTCGTCTGGAAACACCATATATTTT.